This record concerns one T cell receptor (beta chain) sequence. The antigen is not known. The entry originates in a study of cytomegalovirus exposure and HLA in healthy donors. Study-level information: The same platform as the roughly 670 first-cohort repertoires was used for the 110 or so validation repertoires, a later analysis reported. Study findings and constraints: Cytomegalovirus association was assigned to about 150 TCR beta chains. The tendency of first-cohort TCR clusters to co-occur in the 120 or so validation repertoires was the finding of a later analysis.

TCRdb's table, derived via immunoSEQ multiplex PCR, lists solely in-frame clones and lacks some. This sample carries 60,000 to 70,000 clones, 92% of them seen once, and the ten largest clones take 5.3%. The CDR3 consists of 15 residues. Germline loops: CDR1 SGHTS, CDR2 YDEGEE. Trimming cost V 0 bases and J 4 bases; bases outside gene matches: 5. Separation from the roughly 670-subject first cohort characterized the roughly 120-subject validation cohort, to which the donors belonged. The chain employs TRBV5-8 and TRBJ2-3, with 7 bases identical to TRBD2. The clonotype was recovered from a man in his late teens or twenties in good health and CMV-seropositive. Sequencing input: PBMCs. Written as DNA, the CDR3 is TGTGCCAGCAGCTTGGCCCTTGGGAGGGCAGATACGCAGTATTTT. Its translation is CASSLALGRADTQYF.